This T cell receptor beta chain was sequenced during a study of blood T cells in healthy people across ages. The CDR3 has 16 amino acids. Germline values: CDR1 DFQATT, CDR2 SNEGSKA (reference sequence). V lost 5 bases, J lost 1 base, and 8 bases stayed unmatched. Every donor provided roughly 10 milliliters of peripheral blood. For the second PCR, which ran for about 7 to 11 cycles, a sample-barcoded 5' primer and a J-beta primer mix were used. Each cDNA molecule received a tag from a template-switch adaptor that had 12 random nucleotides. TCRdb fed the 5' RACE reads into MiXCR, producing one record per CDR3 protein. In the table there are roughly 1.6 million distinct CDR3 sequences, 34% of which are singletons. Study results and caveats: Roughly linearly, TCR beta diversity per million T cells fell as age increased.

This clonotype appeared a few times. Its antigen is still unknown. The source material was blood. The receptor comes from a woman under 40 in good health. The chain uses TRBV20-1 and TRBJ2-3; 11 bases match TRBD2. Here the CDR3 DNA reads TGCAGTGCTGGCGTAGCGGGAGGGCCCGGCACAGATACGCAGTATTTT. Protein product: CSAGVAGGPGTDTQYF.